The next 15 T cell receptor beta chains were all read from a single sample in a study of human T cells and chemical hapten exposure. TCRdb re-called the RACE reads with MiXCR, one entry per CDR3 protein. Of about 400,000 distinct CDR3 sequences listed, about 6% are singletons. Time point here: patch test 2, 6 weeks after DPC sensitization. Treatment: therapeutic diphenylcyclopropenone sensitization with weekly scalp DPC. Source: whole blood, taken in connection with sensitization to the hapten diphenylcyclopropenone (DPC). All receptors derive from a woman between 18 and 29 years old with alopecia areata. Some clones in this sample may be carry-over from other donors' samples.

There are many counts of this clonotype. V usage is TRBV12-3 or TRBV12-4 and J usage is TRBJ1-4; 7 bases are shared with TRBD1. There are 14 residues in the CDR3. V shed 5 bases, J shed 2 bases, and the junction held 2 bases outside the gene matches. Here the CDR3 reads CASSRGLTNEKLFF. CDR3 nucleotides: TGTGCCAGCAGTAGGGGGCTGACTAATGAAAAACTGTTTTTT.

The sample holds many counts of this clonotype. The gene calls are TRBV4-2 and TRBJ2-2; 12 nucleotides line up with TRBD2. This CDR3 comprises 18 residues. CDR1 and CDR2 from the germline V gene are LGHNA and YNFKEQ. Germline trimming cut 0 bases from V and 5 bases from J; bases unmatched to any gene: 7. In DNA form, the CDR3 reads TGTGCCAGCAGCCAAGACGGACTAGCGGGGACAGTGACCGGGGAGCTGTTTTTT. It is translated as CASSQDGLAGTVTGELFF.

This clonotype was observed a handful of times. The chain recombines TRBV3-1 with TRBJ1-2; 7 bases fit TRBD1. The J segment lost 6 bases and the V segment lost 5 bases, leaving 15 bases of the junction unmatched. Germline V CDR1 and CDR2: LGHDT, YNNKEL (reference sequence). The CDR3 is 16 residues long. The CDR3 here is CASSSRGGGTAHGYTF. CDR3 bases: TGTGCCAGCAGCTCAAGAGGAGGTGGGACAGCACATGGCTACACCTTC.

The chain links TRBV20-1 to TRBJ1-1; 11 nucleotides match TRBD1. Germline V lookup: CDR1 DFQATT, CDR2 SNEGSKA (reference sequence). The CDR3 is made up of 16 amino acids. V dropped 0 bases and J dropped 7; count of bases not matched to a gene: 10. The CDR3 DNA sequence: TGCAGTGCTAGAGAGCCGGGACAGGGGGGAGTCGGTGAAGCTTTCTTT. Protein product: CSAREPGQGGVGEAFF.

The V gene is TRBV4-3, the J gene TRBJ2-6; TRBD1 matches at 7 bases. Per the germline V gene, CDR1 is LGHNA and CDR2 is YSLEER. The CDR3 contains 19 residues. With V trimmed by 3 bases and J by 0 bases, 11 bases remained unmatched. The CDR3 coding sequence is TGCGCCAGCAGCCAGGACGCCGGGACAGTATACTCTGGGGCCAACGTCCTGACTTTC. Translation gives CASSQDAGTVYSGANVLTF.

Many counts were recorded for this clonotype. The chain joins TRBV12-3 or TRBV12-4 to TRBJ1-1; D uncertain. The V gene lost 1 base and the J gene lost 4 bases, with 10 bases spanning the gap. The CDR3 totals 14 residues. Here the CDR3 reads CASSLEAQVTEAFF. The CDR3 region has the DNA TGTGCCAGCAGTTTAGAGGCTCAAGTCACTGAAGCTTTCTTT.

The chain's CDR3 is CASSLSGLEGSSYEQYF. CDR3 bases: TGCGCCAGCAGCTTGAGCGGTTTGGAGGGGAGCTCCTACGAGCAGTACTTC. The V gene is TRBV5-1, the J gene TRBJ2-7, with D tentatively TRBD2 (6 bases). CDR3 length equals 17 residues. Trimming removed 1 base at V and 0 bases at J, with 17 bases between. CDR1 and CDR2 (germline): SGHRS, YFSETQ.

This clonotype was observed many times. The chain has TRBV6-2 or TRBV6-3 and TRBJ1-1; D ambiguous. This CDR3 comprises 11 residues. The germline CDR1 and CDR2 sequences are MNHEY and SVGEGT. Between the trimmed V and J ends, which lost 8 bases and 3 bases, there was a span of 7 bases. Here the CDR3 DNA reads TGTGCCAGCGGAGGGCACACTGAAGCTTTCTTT. It yields the protein CASGGHTEAFF.

This clonotype was detected only a few times. The rearrangement joins TRBV20-1 to TRBJ2-3, with 11 bases identical to TRBD1. After removal of 6 bases from V and 4 bases from J, the junction contained 9 bases not matched to a gene. This CDR3 has 15 residues. Germline CDR1 and CDR2: DFQATT and SNEGSKA (reference sequence). The CDR3: CSAWGQGVLSDTQYF. For the CDR3, the DNA is TGCAGTGCCTGGGGACAGGGGGTTCTATCAGATACGCAGTATTTT.

This clonotype appeared many times. The chain recombines TRBV3-1 with TRBJ1-4; D is perhaps TRBD1 (6 bases). The CDR3 runs 14 residues. Looked up from germline, CDR1 is LGHDT and CDR2 is YNNKEL (reference sequence). V shed 3 bases and J shed 7 bases, with 12 bases lying between them. Here the CDR3 reads CASSQGALGEKLFF. CDR3 nucleotide sequence: TGTGCCAGCAGCCAGGGGGCGTTAGGTGAAAAACTGTTTTTT.

This clonotype turned up a few times. This chain uses TRBV5-4 with TRBJ2-7, with TRBD2 matching 8 bases. CDR3 length: 15 residues. V shed 1 base, J shed 4 bases, and the junction held 7 bases outside the gene matches. Germline values: CDR1 SGHNT, CDR2 YYREEE (reference sequence). The CDR3 is CASSLRGGTAYEQYF. The CDR3 DNA reads as TGTGCCAGCAGCTTGCGGGGGGGAACGGCTTACGAGCAGTACTTC.

This clonotype was recorded many times. The chain joins TRBV10-3 to TRBJ1-2; unclear D gene. Between the trimmed V and J ends, which lost 0 bases and 5 bases, there was a span of 10 bases. The CDR3 consists of 14 residues. Germline values: CDR1 ENHRY, CDR2 SYGVKD. As DNA, the CDR3 is TGTGCCATCAGTGAGTCACCCCAGACTTATGGCTACACCTTC. Its protein product is CAISESPQTYGYTF.

This clonotype occurred many times. The chain recombines TRBV11-3 with TRBJ1-1, with no clear D. Trimming cost V 6 bases and J 2 bases, with 10 bases left between them. The CDR3 has 13 amino acids. The germline CDR1 and CDR2 sequences are SGHNT and YENEEA. The CDR3 DNA follows: TGTGCCAGCAGTCGACTACTTAACACTGAAGCTTTCTTT. It specifies CASSRLLNTEAFF.

This clonotype was detected only a few times. The gene calls are TRBV5-1 and TRBJ2-3, with TRBD2 identical over 13 bases. V lost 0 bases to trimming and J lost 5 bases; unmatched junction nucleotides: 3. The CDR3 spans 16 residues. Germline V lookup: CDR1 SGHRS, CDR2 YFSETQ. CDR3 bases: TGCGCCAGCAGCTTGGAACTAGCGGGGGGGCAAGATACGCAGTATTTT. This gives the protein CASSLELAGGQDTQYF.

This clonotype was counted many times. The chain recombines TRBV20-1 with TRBJ1-2, with 9 bases matching TRBD1. The CDR3 runs to 14 residues. The V gene end was trimmed by 1 base and the J gene end by 6 bases; junction bases not matched to a gene: 6. Germline CDR1 reads DFQATT; CDR2 reads SNEGSKA (reference sequence). CDR3 protein: CSARVMTGGDGYTF. The CDR3 DNA follows: TGCAGTGCTAGAGTAATGACAGGGGGTGATGGCTACACCTTC.